These 5 T cell receptor beta chains share one sample of origin, sequenced in a study of T cell changes during pregnancy in multiple sclerosis. The assay was immunoSEQ multiplex PCR, and TCRdb's table has in-frame clones only and misses some. Seen here are tens of thousands of clones, under 95% observed once, and the top ten hold around 0.45%. The sample here was CD4+ T cells from peripheral blood mononuclear cells, taken in the second trimester of pregnancy. These receptor sequences come from a female donor with multiple sclerosis, enrolled in a pregnancy study.

The chain has TRBV5-4 and TRBJ2-7; no clear D. Germline lookup yields CDR1 SGHNT and CDR2 YYREEE (reference sequence). V lost 3 bases, J lost 0 bases, and 4 bases lay in between. This CDR3 comprises 12 residues. The chain's CDR3 is CASSSISYEQYF. CDR3 sequence (DNA): TGTGCCAGCAGCTCTATCTCCTACGAGCAGTACTTC.

The chain is built from TRBV13 and TRBJ2-1; 10 positions match TRBD2. V shed 5 bases and J 4 bases; nucleotides not matched to a gene: 5. This CDR3 has 15 residues. Per germline, CDR1 PRHDT and CDR2 FYEKMQ (reference sequence). The DNA of the CDR3 is TGTGCCAGCAGCCGCGGGACTAGCGATTACAATGAGCAGTTCTTC. Translating gives CASSRGTSDYNEQFF.

The count of this clone is one. The chain uses TRBV10-3 and TRBJ2-5; 14 positions match TRBD2. Germline CDR1 ENHRY, CDR2 SYGVKD. This CDR3 has 16 residues. Trimming removed 4 bases from V and 5 bases from J; junction bases left unmatched: 6. CDR3 sequence reads: CAISGPTSGRGETQYF. The CDR3 DNA follows: TGTGCCATCAGTGGGCCGACTAGCGGGAGGGGGGAGACCCAGTACTTC.

The chain has TRBV28 and TRBJ2-3; TRBD2 matches at 7 bases. J lost 2 bases, V lost 1 base, and 6 bases had no gene match. Germline V lookup: CDR1 MDHEN, CDR2 SYDVKM. The CDR3 is made up of 16 amino acids. This CDR3 reads CASSLYKRGLTDTQYF. As DNA, the CDR3 is TGTGCCAGCAGTTTATATAAGCGGGGACTCACAGATACGCAGTATTTT. Variable domain in full (rest from reference TRBV28 and TRBJ2-3): DVKVTQSSRYLVKRTGEKVFLECVQDMDHENMFWYRQDPGLGLRLIYFSYDVKMKEKGDIPEGYSVSREKKERFSLILESASTNQTSMYLCASSLYKRGLTDTQYFGPGTRLTVL.

This chain connects TRBV11-2 to TRBJ2-1; the match to TRBD2 covers 16 bases. The CDR3 contains 18 residues. V was pared by 5 bases and J by 10 bases, with 14 bases of the junction left unmatched. Germline lookup yields CDR1 SGHAT and CDR2 FQNNGV. This CDR3 reads CASSGGGTSGRAGTEQFF. The CDR3, as DNA: TGTGCCAGCAGCGGGGGGGGGACTAGCGGGAGGGCCGGGACCGAGCAGTTCTTC.